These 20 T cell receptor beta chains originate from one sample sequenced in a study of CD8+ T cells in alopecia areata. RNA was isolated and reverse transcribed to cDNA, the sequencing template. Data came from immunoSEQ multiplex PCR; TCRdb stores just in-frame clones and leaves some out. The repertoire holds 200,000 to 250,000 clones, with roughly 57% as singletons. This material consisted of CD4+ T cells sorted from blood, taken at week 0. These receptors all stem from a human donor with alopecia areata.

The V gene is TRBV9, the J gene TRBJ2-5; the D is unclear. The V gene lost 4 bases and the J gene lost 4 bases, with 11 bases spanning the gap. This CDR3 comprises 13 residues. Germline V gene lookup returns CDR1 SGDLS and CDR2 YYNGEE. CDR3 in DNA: TGTGCCAGCAGCCCAACATTAGGAGAGACCCAGTACTTC. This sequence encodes CASSPTLGETQYF.

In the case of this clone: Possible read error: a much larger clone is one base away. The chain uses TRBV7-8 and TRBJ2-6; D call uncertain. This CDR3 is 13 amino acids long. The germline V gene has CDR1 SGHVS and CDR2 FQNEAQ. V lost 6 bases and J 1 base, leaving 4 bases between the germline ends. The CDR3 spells CASRASGANVLTF. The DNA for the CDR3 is TGTGCCAGCAGAGCATCTGGGGCCAACGTCCTGACTTTC.

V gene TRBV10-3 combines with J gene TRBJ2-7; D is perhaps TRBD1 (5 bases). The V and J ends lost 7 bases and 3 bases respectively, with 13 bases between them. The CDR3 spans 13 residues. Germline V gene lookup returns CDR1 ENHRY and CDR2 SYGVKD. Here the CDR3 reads CAITLDRYYEQYF. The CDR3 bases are TGTGCCATCACCTTAGACAGATACTACGAGCAGTACTTC.

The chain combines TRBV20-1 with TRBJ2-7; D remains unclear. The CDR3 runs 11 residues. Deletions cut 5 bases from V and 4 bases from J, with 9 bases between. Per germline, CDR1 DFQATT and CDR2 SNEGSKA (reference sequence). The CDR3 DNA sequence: TGCAGTGCTGACCGGTTATACGAGCAGTACTTC. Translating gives CSADRLYEQYF.

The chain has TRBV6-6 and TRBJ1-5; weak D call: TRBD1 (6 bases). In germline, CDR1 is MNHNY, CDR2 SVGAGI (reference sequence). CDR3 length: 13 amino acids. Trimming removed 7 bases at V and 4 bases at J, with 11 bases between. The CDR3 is CASKRGENQPQHF. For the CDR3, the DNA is TGTGCCAGCAAAAGGGGGGAAAATCAGCCCCAGCATTTT.

CDR3 loop: CASSLRTGAGAFF. The CDR3 region has the DNA TGTGCCAGCAGCTTAAGGACAGGGGCCGGGGCTTTCTTT. The rearrangement joins TRBV7-8 to TRBJ1-1, with TRBD1 matching 9 bases. CDR1 is SGHVS, CDR2 FQNEAQ, per germline. J was trimmed by 11 bases and V by 2 bases; bases with no gene match: 6. The CDR3 length is 13 residues.

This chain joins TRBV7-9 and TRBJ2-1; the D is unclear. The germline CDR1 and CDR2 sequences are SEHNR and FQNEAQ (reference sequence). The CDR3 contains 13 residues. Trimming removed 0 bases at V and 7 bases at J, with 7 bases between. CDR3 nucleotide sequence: TGTGCCAGCAGCTTAGCGCATTGGAATGAGCAGTTCTTC. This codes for CASSLAHWNEQFF.

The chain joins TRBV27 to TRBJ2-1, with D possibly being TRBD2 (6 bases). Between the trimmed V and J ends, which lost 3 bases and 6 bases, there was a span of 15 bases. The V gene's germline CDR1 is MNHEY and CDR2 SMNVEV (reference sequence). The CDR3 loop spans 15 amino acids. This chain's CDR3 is CASSFPGRGINEQFF. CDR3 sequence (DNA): TGTGCCAGCAGTTTTCCGGGACGCGGGATCAATGAGCAGTTCTTC.

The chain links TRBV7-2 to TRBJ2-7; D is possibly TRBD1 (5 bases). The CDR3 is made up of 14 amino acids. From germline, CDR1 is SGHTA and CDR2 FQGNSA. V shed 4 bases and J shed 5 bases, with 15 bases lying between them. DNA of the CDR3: TGTGCCAGCAGCTCACGAGGACACCGGGACGAGCAGTACTTC. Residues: CASSSRGHRDEQYF.

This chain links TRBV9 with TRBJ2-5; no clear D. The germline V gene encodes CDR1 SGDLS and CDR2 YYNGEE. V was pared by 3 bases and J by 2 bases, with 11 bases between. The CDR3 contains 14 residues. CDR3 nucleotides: TGTGCCAGCAGCGCACGACCGGAGCAAGAGACCCAGTACTTC. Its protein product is CASSARPEQETQYF.

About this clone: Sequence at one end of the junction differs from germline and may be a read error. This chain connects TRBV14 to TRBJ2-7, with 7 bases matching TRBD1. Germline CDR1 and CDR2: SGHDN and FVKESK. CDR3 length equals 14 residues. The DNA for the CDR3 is TGTGCCAGCAGCCAAGGGGTTTTGAGGGGACAGATCCTTTTC. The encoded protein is CASSQGVLRGQILF.

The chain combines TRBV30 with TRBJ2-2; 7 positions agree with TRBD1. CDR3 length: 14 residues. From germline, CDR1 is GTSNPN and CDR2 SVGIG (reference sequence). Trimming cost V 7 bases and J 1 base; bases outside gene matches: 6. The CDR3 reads CALRQGLNTGELFF. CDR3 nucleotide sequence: TGTGCCTTAAGACAGGGCCTGAACACCGGGGAGCTGTTTTTT.

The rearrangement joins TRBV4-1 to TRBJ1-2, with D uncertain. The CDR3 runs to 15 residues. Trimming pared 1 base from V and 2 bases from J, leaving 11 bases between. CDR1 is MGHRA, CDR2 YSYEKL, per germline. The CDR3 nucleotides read TGCGCCAGCAGCCAAGCGCCAGGAGTAAACTATGGCTACACCTTC. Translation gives CASSQAPGVNYGYTF.

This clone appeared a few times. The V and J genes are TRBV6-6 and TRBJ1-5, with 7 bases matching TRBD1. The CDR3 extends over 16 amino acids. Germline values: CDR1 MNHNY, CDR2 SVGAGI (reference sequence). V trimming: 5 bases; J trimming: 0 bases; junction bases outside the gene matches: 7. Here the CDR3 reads CASSTGQRYSNQPQHF. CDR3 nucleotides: TGTGCCAGCAGTACGGGACAGAGATATAGCAATCAGCCCCAGCATTTT.

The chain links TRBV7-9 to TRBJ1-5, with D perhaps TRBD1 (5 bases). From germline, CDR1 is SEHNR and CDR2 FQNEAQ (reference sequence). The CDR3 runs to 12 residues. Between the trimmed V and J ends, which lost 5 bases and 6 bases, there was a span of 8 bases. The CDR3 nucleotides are TGTGCCAGCAGCCCCCAGGGTCAGCCCCAGCATTTT. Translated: CASSPQGQPQHF. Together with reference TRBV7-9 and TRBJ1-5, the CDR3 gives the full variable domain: DTGVSQNPRHKITKRGQNVTFRCDPISEHNRLYWYRQTLGQGPEFLTYFQNEAQLEKSRLLSDRFSAERPKGSFSTLEIQRTEQGDSAMYLCASSPQGQPQHFGDGTRLSIL.

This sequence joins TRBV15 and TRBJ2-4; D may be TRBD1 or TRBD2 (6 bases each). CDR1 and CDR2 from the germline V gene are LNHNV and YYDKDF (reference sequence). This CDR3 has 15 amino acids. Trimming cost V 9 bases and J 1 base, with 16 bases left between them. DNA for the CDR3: TGTGCCACTACCGGGGGCGCAGGGGCCAAAAACATTCAGTACTTC. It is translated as CATTGGAGAKNIQYF. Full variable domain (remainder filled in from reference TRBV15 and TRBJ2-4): DAMVIQNPRYQVTQFGKPVTLSCSQTLNHNVMYWYQQKSSQAPKLLFHYYDKDFNNEADTPDNFQSRRPNTSFCFLDIRSPGLGDTAMYLCATTGGAGAKNIQYFGAGTRLSVL.

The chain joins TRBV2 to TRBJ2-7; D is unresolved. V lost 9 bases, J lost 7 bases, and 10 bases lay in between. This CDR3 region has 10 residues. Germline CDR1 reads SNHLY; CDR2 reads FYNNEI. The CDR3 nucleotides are TGTGCCAGGAGAGTGGGGGAGCAGTACTTC. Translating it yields CARRVGEQYF.

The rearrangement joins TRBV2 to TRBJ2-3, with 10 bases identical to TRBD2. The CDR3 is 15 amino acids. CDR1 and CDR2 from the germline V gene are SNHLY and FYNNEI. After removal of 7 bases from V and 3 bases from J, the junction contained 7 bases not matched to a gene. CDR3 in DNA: TGTGCCAGCAAAGCGGGAGGGCCGAGGACAGATACGCAGTATTTT. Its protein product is CASKAGGPRTDTQYF.

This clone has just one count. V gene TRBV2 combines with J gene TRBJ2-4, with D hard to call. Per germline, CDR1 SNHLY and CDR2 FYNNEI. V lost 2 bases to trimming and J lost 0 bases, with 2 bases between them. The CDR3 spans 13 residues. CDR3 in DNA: TGTGCCAGCAGTGAAATAGCCAAAAACATTCAGTACTTC. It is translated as CASSEIAKNIQYF.

This CDR3 reads CAWSDGTGINYGYTF. In nucleotides, the CDR3 is TGTGCCTGGTCGGACGGGACAGGGATAAACTATGGCTACACCTTC. The chain employs TRBV30 and TRBJ1-2, with TRBD1 matching 9 bases. In germline, CDR1 is GTSNPN, CDR2 SVGIG (reference sequence). This CDR3 spans 15 amino acids. V lost 5 bases and J lost 2; bases outside the gene matches: 9.